Below, 32 T cell receptor beta chains from the same sample are listed, as sequenced in a study of shared clonotypes between healthy human individuals. Measured with immunoSEQ multiplex PCR; TCRdb has only the in-frame clones, and not every one. The sample lists approximately 2,300,000 clones, 85% to 95% occurring once. The sequenced sample was naive CD4+ T cells from PBMCs. The sample's subset: CD45RA+ positively selected. All receptors come from a man aged 18 to 30 in good health. Some clones in this sample may be carry-over from other donors' samples.

The gene calls are TRBV5-6 and TRBJ2-2; TRBD1 is a possible D gene (6 bases). This CDR3 has 14 residues. V lost 7 bases and J lost 0, with 10 bases in between. Germline V gene sequence: CDR1 SGHDT, CDR2 YYEEEE. The CDR3 reads CASGNRANTGELFF. CDR3 in DNA: TGTGCCAGCGGGAACAGGGCGAACACCGGGGAGCTGTTTTTT.

This rearrangement joins TRBV28 to TRBJ1-2, with TRBD1 matching 12 bases. The V and J ends lost 3 bases and 7 bases, in that order; junction bases with no gene match: 9. Per germline, CDR1 MDHEN and CDR2 SYDVKM. The CDR3 is 16 amino acids. In nucleotides, the CDR3 is TGTGCCAGCAGTTTCATTCCGGGACAGGGGGCGGGTGGCTACACCTTC. Its translation: CASSFIPGQGAGGYTF.

The table lists this clone with a count of one. This chain joins TRBV25-1 and TRBJ2-1; 10 bases match TRBD2. Germline V lookup: CDR1 MGHDK, CDR2 SYGVNS. The J segment lost 6 bases and the V segment lost 4 bases, leaving 12 bases of the junction unmatched. This CDR3 contains 17 residues. DNA for the CDR3: TGTGCCAGCAGTGGGGGTAGCGGGAGGCCCGTCGGCAATGAGCAGTTCTTC. Amino acid sequence: CASSGGSGRPVGNEQFF.

The CDR3 loop is CASSPTPGGATEAFF. CDR3 DNA sequence: TGTGCCAGTAGTCCCACGCCCGGGGGGGCCACTGAAGCTTTCTTT. The chain carries TRBV19 and TRBJ1-1; weak D call: TRBD1 (6 bases). Trimming removed 5 bases from V and 4 bases from J, with 17 bases in between. Germline V gene lookup returns CDR1 LNHDA and CDR2 SQIVND (reference sequence). The CDR3 is 15 residues long.

The rearrangement links TRBV5-1 to TRBJ1-1; TRBD1 is a possible D gene (6 bases). Trimming pared 0 bases from V and 4 bases from J, leaving 13 bases between. CDR3 length: 15 residues. CDR1 and CDR2 from the germline V gene are SGHRS and YFSETQ. CDR3 nucleotide sequence: TGCGCCAGCAGCTTGGAGGGCAGGGGTGTCACTGAAGCTTTCTTT. As protein: CASSLEGRGVTEAFF.

The chain carries TRBV5-1 and TRBJ2-1; D might be TRBD2 (6 bases). The CDR3 sequence is 18 residues long. V lost 2 bases, J lost 3 bases, and 21 bases lay in between. The germline CDR1 and CDR2 sequences are SGHRS and YFSETQ. CDR3 sequence: CASSLRTSASDLYNEQFF. CDR3 nucleotides: TGCGCCAGCAGCTTACGGACATCCGCTAGCGATCTCTACAATGAGCAGTTCTTC.

This sequence joins TRBV6-1 and TRBJ2-3; 8 positions agree with TRBD1. CDR3 size: 15 residues. Germline V gene lookup returns CDR1 MNHNS and CDR2 SASEGT. With 4 bases clipped from V and 0 bases from J, the junction kept 3 bases outside the gene matches. This chain's CDR3 is CASSVRDRSTDTQYF. CDR3 nucleotide sequence: TGTGCCAGCAGTGTCCGGGACAGGAGCACAGATACGCAGTATTTT.

The chain is built from TRBV7-2 and TRBJ2-1; TRBD2 matches at 9 bases. Germline V gene data show CDR1 as SGHTA and CDR2 as FQGNSA. Losses at the gene ends were 0 bases for V and 12 bases for J; bases not matched to a gene: 12. The CDR3 contains 16 residues. The CDR3: CASSLAWGLAAQRQFF. CDR3 in DNA: TGTGCCAGCAGCTTAGCTTGGGGACTAGCAGCTCAGCGGCAGTTCTTC.

This clone was recorded only once. The chain is built from TRBV6-1 and TRBJ2-7; D uncertain. CDR1 MNHNS and CDR2 SASEGT come from the germline V gene. The CDR3 covers 13 residues. The V and J ends lost 7 bases and 0 bases respectively, with 10 bases between them. CDR3 coding DNA: TGTGCCAGCAACCCGAGGACCTCCTACGAGCAGTACTTC. Amino acids: CASNPRTSYEQYF.

The V call is TRBV19, the J call TRBJ2-7, with 9 bases that match TRBD1. The CDR3 loop spans 14 amino acids. Germline loops: CDR1 LNHDA, CDR2 SQIVND (reference sequence). The junction had 6 bases not matched to a gene; V was cut back by 6 bases and J by 3 bases. The CDR3 DNA is TGTGCCAGTAGCGTTTTGGGACAGGGCTACGAGCAGTACTTC. Protein: CASSVLGQGYEQYF.

The chain carries TRBV4-1 and TRBJ2-3; possible D gene TRBD2, 5 bases. Germline values: CDR1 MGHRA, CDR2 YSYEKL. The CDR3 contains 16 residues. V lost 1 base and J 0 bases, leaving 11 bases between the germline ends. The CDR3 region has the DNA TGCGCCAGCAGCCAAGCCCCTCGGGGTAGCACAGATACGCAGTATTTT. This gives the protein CASSQAPRGSTDTQYF.

The chain carries TRBV28 and TRBJ1-5; D uncertain. CDR3 length: 14 amino acids. Germline V CDR1 and CDR2: MDHEN, SYDVKM. The V end was cut by 2 bases, the J end by 3 bases, with 8 bases between. CDR3 region: CASSLRGYNQPQHF. The CDR3 coding sequence is TGTGCCAGCAGTTTACGTGGCTACAATCAGCCCCAGCATTTT.

This clone was observed once. Other DNA sequences from this sample encode an identical CDR3 as well. Written as DNA, the CDR3 is TGCGCCAGCAGCTTGGTGGCCGGGTCCGGGGAGCTGTTTTTT. It yields the protein CASSLVAGSGELFF. V gene TRBV5-1 combines with J gene TRBJ2-2, with D hard to call. CDR1 is SGHRS, CDR2 YFSETQ, per germline. Trimming removed 0 bases from V and 6 bases from J, with 9 bases in between. CDR3 length equals 14 residues.

This chain connects TRBV7-3 to TRBJ2-2; D might be TRBD1 (6 bases). Trimming pared 1 base from V and 6 bases from J, leaving 15 bases between. The CDR3 spans 16 residues. The germline CDR1 and CDR2 sequences are SGHTA and FQGTGA. DNA for the CDR3: TGTGCCAGCAGCTTAATAGGGCCAGGGGCTGCCGGGGAGCTGTTTTTT. Its protein product is CASSLIGPGAAGELFF.

The CDR3 protein is CSALRGDEQYF. In DNA, the CDR3 is TGCAGTGCCCTCAGGGGCGACGAGCAGTACTTC. The chain uses TRBV20-1 and TRBJ2-7, with D perhaps matching TRBD1 (6 bases). Germline CDR1 and CDR2: DFQATT and SNEGSKA (reference sequence). V lost 6 bases, J lost 5 bases, and 11 bases lay in between. This CDR3 is built from 11 residues.

This chain links TRBV15 with TRBJ2-1; 9 bases align to TRBD2. The CDR3 contains 17 residues. Germline CDR1 reads LNHNV; CDR2 reads YYDKDF (reference sequence). Trimming at V came to 0 bases and at J to 9 bases, leaving 12 bases not matched to a gene. This chain's CDR3 is CATSRDRRAGGYAEQFF. DNA of the CDR3: TGTGCCACCAGCAGAGATCGTCGAGCGGGAGGTTACGCTGAGCAGTTCTTC. Full variable domain (missing parts from reference TRBV15 and TRBJ2-1): DAMVIQNPRYQVTQFGKPVTLSCSQTLNHNVMYWYQQKSSQAPKLLFHYYDKDFNNEADTPDNFQSRRPNTSFCFLDIRSPGLGDTAMYLCATSRDRRAGGYAEQFFGPGTRLTVL.

The V gene is TRBV28, the J gene TRBJ1-4; 8 positions agree with TRBD1. CDR3 length: 13 residues. Germline V gives CDR1 MDHEN, CDR2 SYDVKM. Trimming removed 4 bases from V and 9 bases from J; junction bases left unmatched: 4. CDR3 bases: TGTGCCAGCAGTTCTCAGGGGGCCCAAAAACTGTTTTTT. Translated: CASSSQGAQKLFF.

The rearrangement joins TRBV5-1 to TRBJ2-1, with 9 positions matching TRBD1. The CDR3 is made up of 15 amino acids. Trimming cost V 6 bases and J 6 bases; bases outside gene matches: 10. Germline V CDR1 and CDR2: SGHRS, YFSETQ. Here the CDR3 reads CASTLRTGARNEQFF. The CDR3 bases are TGCGCCAGCACCTTAAGGACAGGGGCACGCAATGAGCAGTTCTTC.

This clone was recorded once. This chain connects TRBV7-3 to TRBJ1-1; the D gene is possibly TRBD1 (6 bases). Trimming stripped 0 bases from V and 6 bases from J, with 8 bases between. CDR1 is SGHTA, CDR2 FQGTGA, per germline. The CDR3 runs to 13 residues. In DNA form, the CDR3 reads TGTGCCAGCAGCTTAACCGGGGGCCCTGAAGCTTTCTTT. Translation: CASSLTGGPEAFF.

This clone was counted between two and nine times. This chain joins TRBV7-3 and TRBJ2-1; perhaps TRBD1 as D (5 bases). Germline CDR1 reads SGHTA; CDR2 reads FQGTGA. CDR3 size: 15 residues. V lost 1 base to trimming and J lost 10 bases, with 17 bases between them. CDR3 in DNA: TGTGCCAGCAGCTTAATGGTGGGGCAGGGCAACGAGCAGTTCTTC. Amino acids: CASSLMVGQGNEQFF.

Points on this clone: Within the sample, other DNA sequences also encode this same CDR3. The chain links TRBV18 to TRBJ1-1; no clear D gene. There are 11 residues in the CDR3. The V and J ends lost 6 bases and 1 base respectively, with 3 bases between them. Per germline, CDR1 KGHSH and CDR2 LQKENI. The CDR3 bases are TGTGCCAGCTCGGAGAACACTGAAGCTTTCTTT. It specifies CASSENTEAFF. The complete variable domain, with remaining parts taken from reference TRBV18 and TRBJ1-1, reads NAGVMQNPRHLVRRRGQEARLRCSPMKGHSHVYWYRQLPEEGLKFMVYLQKENIIDESGMPKERFSAEFPKEGPSILRIQQVVRGDSAAYFCASSENTEAFFGQGTRLTVV.

The chain uses TRBV9 and TRBJ2-7; the D is unclear. The CDR3 runs 11 residues. The V end was cut by 3 bases, the J end by 11 bases, with 12 bases between. Germline V gene data show CDR1 as SGDLS and CDR2 as YYNGEE. The CDR3, as DNA: TGTGCCAGCAGCGGGAGATTGGGGAAGTACTTC. Translation gives CASSGRLGKYF. The variable domain in full, with the rest retrieved from reference TRBV9 and TRBJ2-7, is DSGVTQTPKHLITATGQRVTLRCSPRSGDLSVYWYQQSLDQGLQFLIQYYNGEERAKGNILERFSAQQFPDLHSELNLSSLELGDSALYFCASSGRLGKYFGPGTRLTVT.

The chain is built from TRBV7-2 and TRBJ2-1, with a weak D call TRBD1 (7 bases). CDR3 length: 15 amino acids. The V end was cut by 5 bases, the J end by 8 bases, with 19 bases between. The germline gives CDR1 SGHTA, CDR2 FQGNSA. The CDR3 coding sequence is TGTGCCAGCAGCACAAGACAGGGACCGGGGGATGAGCAGTTCTTC. Encoded protein: CASSTRQGPGDEQFF. Variable domain in full (rest from reference TRBV7-2 and TRBJ2-1): GAGVSQSPSNKVTEKGKDVELRCDPISGHTALYWYRQSLGQGLEFLIYFQGNSAPDKSGLPSDRFSAERTGGSVSTLTIQRTQQEDSAVYLCASSTRQGPGDEQFFGPGTRLTVL.

The chain links TRBV23-1 to TRBJ2-7, with D unclear. TRBV23-1 is known as an ORF, though its function is uncertain. Between the trimmed V and J ends, which lost 0 bases and 6 bases, there was a span of 6 bases. The CDR3 runs 12 residues. CDR3 sequence reads: CASSQSRLEQYF. CDR3 nucleotides: TGCGCCAGCAGTCAATCTCGGCTCGAGCAGTACTTC.

Comments on this clone: The sample contains more than one DNA sequence encoding this CDR3. The chain is built from TRBV5-4 and TRBJ2-1; 10 bases agree with TRBD2. V trimming: 5 bases; J trimming: 0 bases; junction bases outside the gene matches: 2. The germline V gene has CDR1 SGHNT and CDR2 YYREEE (reference sequence). The CDR3 loop spans 15 amino acids. CDR3 region: CASRLAGSSYNEQFF. CDR3 coding DNA: TGTGCCAGCAGACTAGCGGGGAGCTCCTACAATGAGCAGTTCTTC.

Only a few counts were recorded for this clone. The chain is built from TRBV6-4 and TRBJ1-5, with D unresolved. Germline CDR1 is MRHNA and CDR2 is SNTAGT. The germline V and J ends were trimmed by 5 bases and 0 bases, with 14 bases remaining between them. The CDR3 loop spans 16 amino acids. CDR3 sequence: CASSPWAGYSNQPQHF. The CDR3 DNA sequence: TGTGCCAGCAGTCCTTGGGCAGGTTATAGCAATCAGCCCCAGCATTTT.

The chain recombines TRBV27 with TRBJ1-5; no clear D. The germline gives CDR1 MNHEY, CDR2 SMNVEV (reference sequence). The CDR3 loop spans 11 amino acids. Deletions cut 7 bases from V and 3 bases from J, with 4 bases between. For the CDR3, the DNA is TGTGCCAGCACCTACAATCAGCCCCAGCATTTT. Amino acids: CASTYNQPQHF.

This clone was detected only a few times. The rearrangement joins TRBV30 to TRBJ1-1; D is ambiguous. The germline gives CDR1 GTSNPN, CDR2 SVGIG (reference sequence). The CDR3 loop spans 13 amino acids. V shed 2 bases and J shed 0 bases, with 7 bases lying between them. The CDR3 DNA is TGTGCCTGGAGTAATAACATGAACACTGAAGCTTTCTTT. This encodes CAWSNNMNTEAFF.

The chain is built from TRBV28 and TRBJ2-5; 8 bases fit TRBD2. The CDR3 has 14 amino acids. Trimming at V came to 5 bases and at J to 11 bases, leaving 13 bases not matched to a gene. Germline V gives CDR1 MDHEN, CDR2 SYDVKM. In nucleotides, the CDR3 is TGTGCCAGCAGTAACACCGGGACTAGTGCCCGACAGTACTTC. Its protein is CASSNTGTSARQYF.

The chain employs TRBV28 and TRBJ2-7; the D gene is possibly TRBD2 (5 bases). Germline V gene lookup returns CDR1 MDHEN and CDR2 SYDVKM. CDR3 length equals 13 residues. The V end lost 7 bases, the J end lost 0 bases, and 10 bases lay between the germline ends. CDR3 loop: CASMDLASYEQYF. For the CDR3, the DNA is TGTGCCAGCATGGACTTAGCCTCCTACGAGCAGTACTTC. Using reference TRBV28 and TRBJ2-7 for the parts outside the CDR3, the full variable domain is DVKVTQSSRYLVKRTGEKVFLECVQDMDHENMFWYRQDPGLGLRLIYFSYDVKMKEKGDIPEGYSVSREKKERFSLILESASTNQTSMYLCASMDLASYEQYFGPGTRLTVT.

This chain links TRBV19 with TRBJ2-7; 10 bases map to TRBD2. The CDR3 sequence is 15 residues long. CDR1 is LNHDA, CDR2 SQIVND, per germline (reference sequence). This CDR3 is CATVGRLAGSYEQYF. The CDR3 bases are TGTGCGACAGTAGGAAGACTAGCGGGCTCCTACGAGCAGTACTTC.

The table lists this clone with a few counts. The chain couples TRBV7-2 to TRBJ1-4; 8 bases fit TRBD1. The CDR3 runs to 14 residues. Trimming at V came to 5 bases and at J to 13 bases, leaving 12 bases not matched to a gene. The germline CDR1 and CDR2 sequences are SGHTA and FQGNSA. CDR3 loop: CASSQDRTGRGLFF. The CDR3 DNA reads TGTGCCAGCAGCCAAGATAGGACAGGGCGGGGACTGTTTTTT.